These 7 T cell receptor beta chains share one sample of origin, sequenced in a study of naive and memory T cell subsets. An oligonucleotide containing a UMI was ligated to the 3' end of TCR cDNA. Ligated cDNA underwent four rounds of PCR with nested alpha and beta constant region primers and SP2. TCRdb reprocessed the 5' RACE reads with MiXCR, giving one entry per CDR3 protein. The sample lists more than 50,000 distinct CDR3 sequences, approximately 7.2% seen once, with 8% to 10% in the top ten. These TCRs come from a male donor in good health.

In this sample, this clonotype turned up a few times. The chain is built from TRBV3-1 and TRBJ1-1; D is unresolved. CDR1 LGHDT and CDR2 YNNKEL come from the germline V gene (reference sequence). V was pared by 1 base and J by 4 bases, with 13 bases between. This CDR3 is built from 15 residues. DNA of the CDR3: TGTGCCAGCAGCCAAGCCGCGGGAGGTGGCACTGAAGCTTTCTTT. This translates into CASSQAAGGGTEAFF. Full variable domain (outside the CDR3, taken from reference TRBV3-1 and TRBJ1-1): DTAVSQTPKYLVTQMGNDKSIKCEQNLGHDTMYWYKQDSKKFLKIMFSYNNKELIINETVPNRFSPKSPDKAHLNLHINSLELGDSAVYFCASSQAAGGGTEAFFGQGTRLTVV.

There are a few counts of this clonotype. The rearrangement joins TRBV20-1 to TRBJ2-1; 7 nucleotides line up with TRBD2. The CDR3 is 13 residues long. J was trimmed by 9 bases and V by 1 base; bases with no gene match: 6. CDR1 and CDR2 (germline): DFQATT, SNEGSKA (reference sequence). DNA of the CDR3: TGCAGTGCTAGAGCAGGGACTAACCTTGAGCAGTTCTTC. Translating it yields CSARAGTNLEQFF.

V gene TRBV20-1 combines with J gene TRBJ2-7, with TRBD1 identical over 7 bases. Looked up from germline, CDR1 is DFQATT and CDR2 is SNEGSKA (reference sequence). V lost 5 bases to trimming and J lost 3 bases; unmatched junction nucleotides: 4. This CDR3 contains 12 residues. The CDR3 bases are TGCAGTGCTCCCGGGGACAGCTACGAGCAGTACTTC. The encoded protein is CSAPGDSYEQYF.

This clonotype has a count of ten or more. CDR3 protein: CSVGPPSGGTDTQYF. CDR3 in DNA: TGCAGCGTAGGCCCCCCTAGCGGGGGGACGGATACGCAGTATTTT. The V gene is TRBV29-1, the J gene TRBJ2-3, with 11 bases identical to TRBD2. The CDR3 consists of 15 residues. V lost 6 bases, J lost 6 bases, and 11 bases stayed unmatched. CDR1 and CDR2 from the germline V gene are SQVTM and ANQGSEA.

The chain has TRBV5-1 and TRBJ2-7; D gene ambiguous. The CDR3 sequence is 15 residues long. CDR1 and CDR2 from the germline V gene are SGHRS and YFSETQ. The V and J ends lost 3 bases and 1 base respectively, with 14 bases between them. CDR3 sequence: CASSSDLQGSYEQYF. CDR3 sequence (DNA): TGCGCCAGCAGCTCGGACCTCCAAGGTTCCTACGAGCAGTACTTC.

Comment on this clonotype: With a much larger clone just one base away, this may be a read error. The J gene is TRBJ2-7, the V gene TRBV6-5; perhaps TRBD2 as D (5 bases). Trimming stripped 6 bases from V and 4 bases from J, with 13 bases between. The CDR3 has 13 amino acids. Germline V gene sequence: CDR1 MNHEY, CDR2 SVGAGI. The CDR3 DNA reads as TGTGCCAGCAGCCGGGAAAGGTTGTACGAGCAGTACTTC. Protein sequence: CASSRERLYEQYF.

V usage is TRBV3-1 and J usage is TRBJ1-1; D ambiguous. Germline CDR1 LGHDT, CDR2 YNNKEL (reference sequence). This CDR3 comprises 13 residues. CDR3 bases: TGTGCGAGCGTGATGGGGTTGAACACTGAAGCTTTCTTT. Its protein product is CASVMGLNTEAFF.